This T cell receptor beta chain was sequenced in a study of immune evolution from preneoplasia to lung adenocarcinoma. Overall study findings and caveats: Clonality was highest in normal lung, lower in later-stage lesions apparently.

On this clone: The antigen remains unidentified.

After pathologic assessment, macro-dissection selected premalignant or tumor cells for extraction. The germline V gene encodes CDR1 LNHDA and CDR2 SQIVND (reference sequence). Trimming stripped 4 bases from V and 1 base from J, with 14 bases between. CDR3 size: 17 residues. Generated by immunoSEQ multiplex PCR, the TCRdb table keeps only in-frame clones and is missing some. The sample carries just over 14,000 clones, more than 65% recorded once. The rearrangement links TRBV19 to TRBJ2-6, with D possibly being TRBD1 (7 bases). The receptor was isolated from a person aged 60 to 85 with lung adenocarcinoma. Sample: FFPE minimally invasive lung adenocarcinoma tissue. CDR3 protein: CASSRRQGGSGANVLTF. The DNA for the CDR3 is TGTGCCAGTAGTAGAAGACAGGGAGGATCTGGGGCCAACGTCCTGACTTTC.